A selection of T cell receptor beta chains follows, all from one sample in a study of shared clonotypes between healthy human individuals. The repertoire was sequenced with immunoSEQ multiplex PCR; TCRdb's copy has only in-frame clones and lacks some. The sample yields around 2,000,000 clones, 85% to 95% seen once. Sequenced sample: naive CD8+ T cells sorted from blood. The receptor source for this set is a man between 18 and 29 years old in good health. CDR3s include the opening cysteine and the closing phenylalanine or tryptophan. The order of the fields is clone size, D gene, J gene, V gene, CDR3 DNA, CDR3 protein. The D gene is left open where the match is weak. Clone size is given for some rows only: seen once, a few or many times, or a class if the clone is expanded.

-,-,TRBJ2-5,TRBV5-4,TGTGCCAGCACCGCGGGGTGGGGGGAGGAGACCCAGTACTTC,CASTAGWGEETQYF
few,TRBD1,TRBJ1-1,TRBV6-1,TGTGCCAGCAGTGTCCAGACAGGGATTCCTTCGGACACTGAAGCTTTCTTT,CASSVQTGIPSDTEAFF
-,TRBD1,TRBJ2-7,TRBV5-1,TGCGCCAGCAGCTGGGACAGCGGAACCTACGAGCAGTACTTC,CASSWDSGTYEQYF
-,-,TRBJ1-3,TRBV7-9,TGTGCCAGCAGCCCCCCGCAGGTCTCTGGAAACACCATATATTTT,CASSPPQVSGNTIYF
-,-,TRBJ1-1,TRBV4-1,TGCGCCAGCAGCCAAGAAACAGGGAGCACTGAAGCTTTCTTT,CASSQETGSTEAFF
once,-,TRBJ1-6,TRBV18,TGTGCCAGCTCACCACCGTTGGGAAAGAGTTCACCCCTCCACTTT,CASSPPLGKSSPLHF
-,-,TRBJ1-4,TRBV7-9,TGTGCCAGCGGCTCACCCTCACGGCCTGCAACTAATGAAAAACTGTTTTTT,CASGSPSRPATNEKLFF
-,TRBD2,TRBJ2-1,TRBV5-1,TGCGCCAGCAGCTATGGACTAGCGGGGAGTTCCTACAATGAGCAGTTCTTC,CASSYGLAGSSYNEQFF
-,-,TRBJ2-7,TRBV6-5,TGTGCCAGCAGTAGCTTTTCCAACTACGAGCAGTACTTC,CASSSFSNYEQYF
-,-,TRBJ1-6,TRBV28,TGTGCCAGCAGTTTAGGTGGGGGGGTACCCCTCCACTTT,CASSLGGGVPLHF
-,-,TRBJ1-1,TRBV7-9,TGTGCCAGCAGCGAAGTCGGATCCGGGCGAGGCACTGAAGCTTTCTTT,CASSEVGSGRGTEAFF
-,TRBD2,TRBJ2-7,TRBV4-1,TGCGCCAGCAGCCAAGCCGTTGGACTAGCGAACTACGAGCAGTACTTC,CASSQAVGLANYEQYF
-,-,TRBJ2-7,TRBV9,TGTGCCAGCAGCGTAGGGACGGAAAATTACGAGCAGTACTTC,CASSVGTENYEQYF
-,TRBD1,TRBJ1-6,TRBV11-2,TGTGCCAGCAGCCTGGGGCTCAGGGGGTTTAATTCACCCCTCCACTTT,CASSLGLRGFNSPLHF
once,-,TRBJ2-3,TRBV27,TGTGCCAGCAGTTTAGACGGAGACACAGATACGCAGTATTTT,CASSLDGDTDTQYF
-,TRBD2,TRBJ2-3,TRBV7-9,TGTGCCAGCAGCTTAGCACTAGCGGGGGAGGCAGATACGCAGTATTTT,CASSLALAGEADTQYF
-,-,TRBJ2-7,TRBV5-4,TGTGCCAGCAGCTTGAACTCCTACGAGCAGTACTTC,CASSLNSYEQYF
-,-,TRBJ1-2,TRBV5-4,TGTGCCAGCAGTTGGGCAGACGTGGGGGGCTACACCTTC,CASSWADVGGYTF
-,-,TRBJ1-1,TRBV5-1,TGCGCCAGCAGCTTGAGTCGCGGGCAGGGCACTGAAGCTTTCTTT,CASSLSRGQGTEAFF
-,-,TRBJ2-7,TRBV27,TGTGCCAGCAGTTTAGTGGGAAGCTCCTACGAGCAGTACTTC,CASSLVGSSYEQYF
-,-,TRBJ2-1,TRBV19,TGTGCCAGTAGTCCCGGACCGCAGAATGAGCAGTTCTTC,CASSPGPQNEQFF
-,TRBD2,TRBJ2-1,TRBV11-2,TGTGCCAGCAGCTTCGGCCTAGCGGGGGATAATGAGCAGTTCTTC,CASSFGLAGDNEQFF
-,-,TRBJ2-5,TRBV27,TGTGCCAGCAGTTTATACTACCAAGAGACCCAGTACTTC,CASSLYYQETQYF
-,TRBD2,TRBJ2-1,TRBV27,TGTGCCAGCAGTGTAGAGCTAGCGGGAGCAACCTACAATGAGCAGTTCTTC,CASSVELAGATYNEQFF
-,TRBD1,TRBJ2-7,TRBV27,TGTGCCAGCAGTCCGGGACAGGGGGCTTACGAGCAGTACTTC,CASSPGQGAYEQYF
-,-,TRBJ1-2,TRBV29-1,TGCAGCGTTGAACGGCAGGTCGGCGGCTACACCTTC,CSVERQVGGYTF
-,TRBD1,TRBJ2-7,TRBV4-1,TGCGCCAGCAGCCAAGCGGACAGGGCAGGGGACGAGCAGTACTTC,CASSQADRAGDEQYF
-,TRBD2,TRBJ2-3,TRBV2,TGTGCCAGCAGGATGACTAGCGGGGGGGGTTATAGCACAGATACGCAGTATTTT,CASRMTSGGGYSTDTQYF
-,-,TRBJ1-1,TRBV19,TGTGCCAGTAGTATACAGGGGTTTGGGAACACTGAAGCTTTCTTT,CASSIQGFGNTEAFF
-,-,TRBJ2-7,TRBV19,TGTGCCAGTAGTATAGGTATCTCCGCAGGGAGATACGAGCAGTACTTC,CASSIGISAGRYEQYF
-,TRBD1,TRBJ2-7,TRBV19,TGTGCCAGTAGTATAGGGACAGGGTTCTCCTACGAGCAGTACTTC,CASSIGTGFSYEQYF
-,TRBD1,TRBJ2-3,TRBV7-9,TGTGCCAGCAGCTCAAGCGACCGGGACAGGGTCATAGATACGCAGTATTTT,CASSSSDRDRVIDTQYF
-,TRBD1,TRBJ1-6,TRBV13,TGTGCCAGCAGTCCCGGGACAGGGGTTTCACCCCTCCACTTT,CASSPGTGVSPLHF
-,TRBD1,TRBJ2-3,TRBV5-1,TGCGCCAGCTTCCCGGGACAGGGCACAGATACGCAGTATTTT,CASFPGQGTDTQYF
-,-,TRBJ2-7,TRBV19,TGTGCCAGTAGTATACGGGCGCTTTCCTACGAGCAGTACTTC,CASSIRALSYEQYF
-,TRBD1,TRBJ1-5,TRBV27,TGTGCCAGCAGCGGGGACAGGGGCAATCAGCCCCAGCATTTT,CASSGDRGNQPQHF
-,TRBD1,TRBJ2-5,TRBV5-6,TGTGCCAGCAGCCCGGGACAGTTTCAAGAGACCCAGTACTTC,CASSPGQFQETQYF
once,-,TRBJ1-2,TRBV7-9,TGTGCCAGCAGCTCACTTGGCGACAGTTACCCCAACTATGGCTACACCTTC,CASSSLGDSYPNYGYTF
-,-,TRBJ2-7,TRBV4-3,TGCGCCAGCAGCCAAGGCCCCCAGGGACCTACCTACGAGCAGTACTTC,CASSQGPQGPTYEQYF
-,-,TRBJ1-6,TRBV27,TGTGCCAGCAGTTTATGGGGGCCCAATTCACCCCTCCACTTT,CASSLWGPNSPLHF
once,TRBD1,TRBJ1-3,TRBV19,TGTGCCAGTAGGACCGGGACAGCTCATACTGGAAACACCATATATTTT,CASRTGTAHTGNTIYF
-,-,TRBJ1-2,TRBV20-1,TGCAGTGCTAGCCCCTATGGCTACACCTTC,CSASPYGYTF
-,TRBD1,TRBJ1-1,TRBV27,TGTGCCAGCAGTTTGACAGGGGGTAACACTGAAGCTTTCTTT,CASSLTGGNTEAFF
-,-,TRBJ2-5,TRBV25-1,TGTGCCAGCAGTGAAAAAGGACAAGAGACCCAGTACTTC,CASSEKGQETQYF
-,-,TRBJ1-5,TRBV6-5,TGTGCCAGCAGTTTCGCCGACATTCAGCCCCAGCATTTT,CASSFADIQPQHF
-,TRBD1,TRBJ2-6,TRBV5-4,TGTGCCAGCAGCCAGAGTCAGGGGGATTCCTCTGGGGCCAACGTCCTGACTTTC,CASSQSQGDSSGANVLTF
-,-,TRBJ2-3,TRBV27,TGTGCCAGCAGTTTACTCGTACCCAGACAGACAGATACGCAGTATTTT,CASSLLVPRQTDTQYF
-,-,TRBJ1-2,TRBV9,TGTGCCAGCAGCCCAGCTCTGGCGGTCGGGGGGCAGACCTTC,CASSPALAVGGQTF
-,TRBD2,TRBJ2-1,TRBV27,TGTGCCAGCAGTCCTATGGCGGGAGTGGGGAACAATGAGCAGTTCTTC,CASSPMAGVGNNEQFF